What follows are 27 T cell receptor beta chains derived from one specimen sequenced in a study of blood T cell repertoires in COVID-19. TCRdb's copy holds only in-frame clones and misses some; the assay was immunoSEQ multiplex PCR. The table lists about 280,000 clones, roughly 88% of them singletons, with approximately 10% in the top ten. The specimen sequenced was peripheral blood. Receptors were obtained from a woman aged 70 to 79 with acute or convalescent COVID-19.

The gene calls are TRBV10-2 and TRBJ2-7; TRBD1 matches at 7 bases. The junction had 2 bases not matched to a gene; V was cut back by 3 bases and J by 12 bases. CDR1 WSHSY and CDR2 SAAADI come from the germline V gene. The CDR3 covers 10 residues. CDR3 residues: CASSDGTVYF. CDR3 sequence (DNA): TGCGCCAGCAGTGATGGGACAGTGTACTTC.

The J gene is TRBJ1-1, the V gene TRBV12-3 or TRBV12-4, with 7 bases identical to TRBD1. Losses at the gene ends were 6 bases for V and 4 bases for J; bases not matched to a gene: 5. This CDR3 is 13 amino acids long. The CDR3 region is CASSFRGSTEAFF. CDR3 DNA: TGTGCCAGCAGCTTCAGGGGGAGCACTGAAGCTTTCTTT.

This clone appeared a single time. The chain uses TRBV2 and TRBJ1-1; TRBD1 might be the D (6 bases). V lost 6 bases and J lost 5, with 16 bases in between. This CDR3 is 14 amino acids long. Germline assignment: CDR1 SNHLY and CDR2 FYNNEI. CDR3 protein: CASSPRGGNTEAFF. The CDR3 bases are TGTGCCAGCAGCCCGAGGGGGGGAAATACTGAAGCTTTCTTT.

V usage is TRBV20-1 and J usage is TRBJ2-7, with 7 positions matching TRBD1. CDR1 is DFQATT and CDR2 is SNEGSKA in the germline V gene (reference sequence). Unmatched junction bases numbered 4, after V lost 6 bases and J lost 5 bases. CDR3 length equals 11 residues. The CDR3 loop reads CSACTGDEQYF. In DNA form, the CDR3 reads TGCAGTGCCTGCACAGGGGACGAGCAGTACTTC.

The genes are TRBV11-3 and TRBJ2-7; tentatively, D is TRBD2 (6 bases). V was shortened by 3 bases and J by 6 bases, with 12 bases between the two germline ends. The CDR3 consists of 13 residues. Germline values: CDR1 SGHNT, CDR2 YENEEA. Written as DNA, the CDR3 is TGTGCCAGCAGCTTGCAGGGAGGTCGCGAGCAGTACTTC. Translation gives CASSLQGGREQYF. Variable domain in full (rest from reference TRBV11-3 and TRBJ2-7): EAGVVQSPRYKIIEKKQPVAFWCNPISGHNTLYWYLQNLGQGPELLIRYENEEAVDDSQLPKDRFSAERLKGVDSTLKIQPAELGDSAVYLCASSLQGGREQYFGPGTRLTVT.

About this clone itself: The sample has other DNA sequences that encode this CDR3 too. The chain carries TRBV5-4 and TRBJ2-2; D is unresolved. The V gene lost 3 bases and the J gene lost 4 bases, with 10 bases spanning the gap. The CDR3 has 14 amino acids. Germline CDR1 and CDR2: SGHNT and YYREEE (reference sequence). CDR3 sequence reads: CASSYDTSTGELFF. DNA of the CDR3: TGTGCCAGCAGCTACGACACTTCCACCGGGGAGCTGTTTTTT.

The CDR3 DNA follows: TGCGCCAGCAGCCAAGATTTCGGGGGGTCGAGGGGGACCCAGTACTTC. This encodes CASSQDFGGSRGTQYF. The rearrangement uses TRBV4-1 and TRBJ2-5; 7 bases are shared with TRBD2. From germline, CDR1 is MGHRA and CDR2 YSYEKL. With V trimmed by 0 bases and J by 7 bases, 11 bases remained unmatched. This CDR3 is 16 amino acids long.

The chain is built from TRBV18 and TRBJ1-1, with D tentatively TRBD1 (5 bases). The ends were cut back, 5 bases at V and 1 base at J, with 8 bases in the middle. The CDR3 has 13 residues. Germline values: CDR1 KGHSH, CDR2 LQKENI. In DNA form, the CDR3 reads TGTGCCAGCTCATTGGGGGGGAACACTGAAGCTTTCTTT. Protein product: CASSLGGNTEAFF.

The chain joins TRBV6-4 to TRBJ1-2; the D is unclear. The CDR3 has 11 residues. Germline values: CDR1 MRHNA, CDR2 SNTAGT. Trimming pared 7 bases from V and 4 bases from J, leaving 7 bases between. The CDR3 nucleotides read TGTGCCAGCACCGGAGGCTATGGCTACACCTTC. Translation: CASTGGYGYTF.

The rearrangement joins TRBV5-1 to TRBJ1-1, with D tentatively TRBD1 (5 bases). V lost 5 bases, J lost 1 base, and 9 bases lay in between. Per germline, CDR1 SGHRS and CDR2 YFSETQ. This CDR3 is 13 amino acids long. The CDR3 DNA reads as TGCGCCAGCAGTTTCAGGGCGAACACTGAAGCTTTCTTT. It translates to CASSFRANTEAFF.

The chain has TRBV9 and TRBJ2-3; perhaps TRBD1 as D (5 bases). V was cut by 0 bases and J by 6 bases, with 14 bases left in between. Germline V gene data show CDR1 as SGDLS and CDR2 as YYNGEE. The CDR3 covers 15 residues. CDR3 bases: TGTGCCAGCAGCGTAGCCCCAGGGTTGGCGGATACGCAGTATTTT. Translated, it gives CASSVAPGLADTQYF.

This clone was seen only a few times. This rearrangement joins TRBV3-1 (or the pseudogene TRBV3-2) to TRBJ1-2; maybe TRBD1 (5 bases). The CDR3 extends over 14 amino acids. CDR1 is LGHDT, CDR2 YNNKEL, per germline (reference sequence). Trimming took 0 bases from V and 4 from J, leaving 9 bases between them. Written as DNA, the CDR3 is TGTGCCAGCAGCCAAGATGGGGCACGCTATGGCTACACCTTC. Translating gives CASSQDGARYGYTF.

The chain has TRBV10-3 and TRBJ2-7; a possible D gene is TRBD1 (6 bases). The CDR3 runs to 14 residues. The V end lost 4 bases, the J end lost 1 base, and 11 bases lay between the germline ends. CDR1 is ENHRY and CDR2 is SYGVKD in the germline V gene. The CDR3 bases are TGTGCCATCAGTGGGTTAACAGGGTCCTACGAGCAGTACTTC. Amino acids: CAISGLTGSYEQYF.

This rearrangement joins TRBV11-2 to TRBJ1-6, with 8 bases matching TRBD1. The V gene's germline CDR1 is SGHAT and CDR2 FQNNGV. V gave up 3 bases and J gave up 7 bases; unmatched junction bases: 5. This CDR3 is built from 15 residues. Here the CDR3 reads CASSFRGQANSPLHF. DNA of the CDR3: TGTGCCAGCAGCTTCAGGGGACAGGCAAATTCACCCCTCCACTTT. Based on the CDR3 plus reference TRBV11-2 and TRBJ1-6, the full variable domain is EAGVAQSPRYKIIEKRQSVAFWCNPISGHATLYWYQQILGQGPKLLIQFQNNGVVDDSQLPKDRFSAERLKGVDSTLKIQPAKLEDSAVYLCASSFRGQANSPLHFGNGTRLTVT.

The rearrangement uses TRBV3-1 (or the pseudogene TRBV3-2) and TRBJ1-3; D ambiguous. In germline, CDR1 is LGHDT, CDR2 YNNKEL (reference sequence). V lost 5 bases to trimming and J lost 4 bases, with 6 bases between them. This CDR3 is 12 amino acids long. As DNA, the CDR3 is TGTGCCAGCAGCTTAGCCGGAAACACCATATATTTT. It codes for CASSLAGNTIYF.

V gene TRBV19 combines with J gene TRBJ2-1, with TRBD2 matching 14 bases. This CDR3 contains 16 residues. The V segment lost 9 bases and the J segment 1 base; nucleotides outside the gene matches: 5. CDR1 and CDR2 (germline): LNHDA, SQIVND (reference sequence). DNA of the CDR3: TGTGCCAGCCGACTAGCGGGGGGGCTATCCTACAATGAGCAGTTCTTC. As protein: CASRLAGGLSYNEQFF.

V is TRBV6-5 and J is TRBJ1-1; possibly TRBD1 for D (6 bases). This CDR3 spans 14 amino acids. Trimming removed 7 bases from V and 4 bases from J, with 16 bases in between. CDR1 is MNHEY and CDR2 is SVGAGI in the germline V gene. The CDR3 DNA reads TGTGCCAGCACCCCCCCGGGGGGGCTCACTGAAGCTTTCTTT. Its protein product is CASTPPGGLTEAFF.

The rearrangement joins TRBV20-1 to TRBJ2-7; tentative D call: TRBD2 (6 bases). The CDR3 loop spans 11 amino acids. Germline lookup yields CDR1 DFQATT and CDR2 SNEGSKA (reference sequence). The CDR3 loop reads CRGGLVGEQYF. Written as DNA, the CDR3 is TGCAGGGGGGGACTTGTAGGCGAGCAGTACTTC.

This chain links TRBV2 with TRBJ1-2; 7 bases are a match to TRBD1. Germline CDR1 and CDR2: SNHLY and FYNNEI. The CDR3 is made up of 15 amino acids. Trimming at V came to 6 bases and at J to 6 bases, leaving 13 bases not matched to a gene. The CDR3: CASRTTGAAADGYTF. The CDR3 DNA reads as TGTGCCAGCAGGACTACAGGGGCCGCTGCGGATGGCTACACCTTC. The whole variable domain, remainder taken from reference TRBV2 and TRBJ1-2, is EPEVTQTPSHQVTQMGQEVILRCVPISNHLYFYWYRQILGQKVEFLVSFYNNEISEKSEIFDDQFSVERPDGSNFTLKIRSTKLEDSAMYFCASRTTGAAADGYTFGSGTRLTVV.

The CDR3 protein is CASSEMAGKDQPQHF. CDR3 DNA: TGTGCCAGCAGTGAGATGGCAGGGAAGGATCAGCCCCAGCATTTT. This chain joins TRBV2 and TRBJ1-5, with a weak D call TRBD1 (5 bases). Trimming took off 3 bases at V and 5 bases at J, with 14 bases between the two ends. Germline V gene data show CDR1 as SNHLY and CDR2 as FYNNEI. This CDR3 spans 15 amino acids.

The chain is built from TRBV4-2 and TRBJ2-1; D might be TRBD2 (5 bases). The CDR3 has 15 amino acids. Germline V CDR1 and CDR2: LGHNA, YNFKEQ. Trimming took off 0 bases at V and 6 bases at J, with 12 bases between the two ends. The CDR3 protein is CASSQDLLGPNEQFF. The DNA of the CDR3 is TGTGCCAGCAGCCAAGATCTACTAGGCCCCAATGAGCAGTTCTTC.

V gene TRBV5-6 combines with J gene TRBJ2-7, with no clear D. Trimming took off 0 bases at V and 4 bases at J, with 14 bases between the two ends. CDR3 length: 15 residues. Germline lookup yields CDR1 SGHDT and CDR2 YYEEEE. The CDR3 DNA reads TGTGCCAGCAGCTTGGGTCCACAACTACCGTACGAGCAGTACTTC. This translates into CASSLGPQLPYEQYF.

J is TRBJ2-1 and V is TRBV5-1, with unresolved D. V lost 0 bases, J lost 14 bases, and 15 bases lay in between. The length of the CDR3 is 13 residues. Germline-derived CDR1 and CDR2 are SGHRS and YFSETQ. The CDR3 DNA reads as TGCGCCAGCAGCTTGGCTGCTAGAGGTACTAAGTTCTTC. Translating gives CASSLAARGTKFF. Supplemented by reference TRBV5-1 and TRBJ2-1, the full variable domain reads KAGVTQTPRYLIKTRGQQVTLSCSPISGHRSVSWYQQTPGQGLQFLFEYFSETQRNKGNFPGRFSGRQFSNSRSEMNVSTLELGDSALYLCASSLAARGTKFFGPGTRLTVL.

The chain recombines TRBV6-2 or TRBV6-3 with TRBJ1-5, with 8 positions matching TRBD1. The germline V gene has CDR1 MNHEY and CDR2 SVGEGT. Losses at the gene ends were 7 bases for V and 7 bases for J; bases not matched to a gene: 12. CDR3 length equals 15 residues. CDR3 amino acids: CASNPGQVIMQPQHF. The CDR3 DNA is TGTGCCAGCAACCCGGGACAGGTCATAATGCAGCCCCAGCATTTT.

The genes are TRBV19 and TRBJ1-5; no reliable D call. Trimming removed 2 bases from V and 4 bases from J, with 15 bases in between. The germline gives CDR1 LNHDA, CDR2 SQIVND (reference sequence). The CDR3 spans 16 residues. The CDR3 DNA reads TGTGCCAGTAGTATATTGGGCCTCGCCCCTAATCAGCCCCAGCATTTT. Translation gives CASSILGLAPNQPQHF.

J is TRBJ2-3 and V is TRBV7-2; the match to TRBD2 covers 7 bases. Germline assignment: CDR1 SGHTA and CDR2 FQGNSA. The CDR3 has 15 amino acids. V shed 5 bases and J 2 bases; nucleotides not matched to a gene: 7. Here the CDR3 reads CASSPRAGLTDTQYF. The CDR3, as DNA: TGTGCCAGCAGCCCCCGAGCGGGGCTCACAGATACGCAGTATTTT.

The rearrangement uses TRBV3-1 (or the pseudogene TRBV3-2) and TRBJ1-1, with 9 bases fitting TRBD1. In germline, CDR1 is LGHDT, CDR2 YNNKEL (reference sequence). The V segment lost 2 bases and the J segment 1 base; nucleotides outside the gene matches: 5. This CDR3 is built from 16 residues. The CDR3 DNA sequence: TGTGCCAGCAGCCAACTACCGACAGGGGGGAACACTGAAGCTTTCTTT. Its protein product is CASSQLPTGGNTEAFF.